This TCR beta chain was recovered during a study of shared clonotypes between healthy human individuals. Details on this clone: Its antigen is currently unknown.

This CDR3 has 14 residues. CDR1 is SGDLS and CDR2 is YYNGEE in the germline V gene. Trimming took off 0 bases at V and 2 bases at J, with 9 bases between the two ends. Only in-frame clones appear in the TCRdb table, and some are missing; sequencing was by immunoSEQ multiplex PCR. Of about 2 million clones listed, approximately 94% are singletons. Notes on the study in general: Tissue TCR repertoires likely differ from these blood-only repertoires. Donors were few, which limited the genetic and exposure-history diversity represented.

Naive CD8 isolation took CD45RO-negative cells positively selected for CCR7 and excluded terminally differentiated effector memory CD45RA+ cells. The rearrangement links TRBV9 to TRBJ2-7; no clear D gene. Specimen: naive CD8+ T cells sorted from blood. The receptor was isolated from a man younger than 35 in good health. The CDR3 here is CASSVGVSTYEQYF. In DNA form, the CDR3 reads TGTGCCAGCAGCGTAGGAGTCTCCACCTACGAGCAGTACTTC.